The source of this T cell receptor (beta chain) is a study of CD8 T cells in Susac syndrome. The sequenced target, TCR beta, came from blood CD8+ and CD4+ T cells. Purification of the CD8+ and CD4+ T cells relied on negative isolation, and TEMRA cells underwent FACS enrichment. The V gene's germline CDR1 is SGHTA and CDR2 FQGNSA. The CDR3 has 14 residues. Roughly 0.45 to 1 ug RNA was reverse transcribed with random hexamers. Amplification of TCR beta CDR3 by immunoSEQ multiplex PCR spanned 54 Vbeta and 13 Jbeta. Via MiXCR, TCRdb re-called the immunoSEQ multiplex PCR reads, giving one row per CDR3 protein. The table has about 200,000 distinct CDR3 sequences, roughly 95% seen once; the top ten hold 0.085% to 0.095%. Note on this clonotype: Its ends do not fully match the called genes, so a read error is possible.

Sequencing used CD4+ T cells from PBMCs. The receptor was isolated from a human donor with multiple sclerosis. This chain joins TRBV7-2 and TRBJ2-7; 12 positions match TRBD2. The CDR3 region is CASSLAGGPWEQYF. As DNA, the CDR3 is TGTGCCAGCAGCCTAGCGGGGGGGCCTTGGGAGCAGTACTTC.